Listed below are T cell receptor beta chains from one sample, sequenced in a study of CD8 T cells in ankylosing spondylitis. Each CDR3 protein gets one entry after TCRdb re-called the 5' RACE reads with MiXCR. The data contain tens of thousands of distinct CDR3 sequences, just over 2.5% of them singletons. The sequencing sample was made of blood, either unsorted or a sorted T cell fraction (not recorded which). The source of these receptors is a female donor with ankylosing spondylitis or in good health (not recorded which). CDR3s include the opening cysteine and the closing phenylalanine or tryptophan. D genes are given only for firm matches. Part of the rows lack a size; the others show once, few, many or a class for expanded clones.

j_call,d_call,v_call,clone_size,cdr3_aa,cdr3_nt
TRBJ2-1,.,TRBV9,many,CASSVEGGHLYEQFF,TGTGCCAGCAGCGTCGAGGGGGGGCATTTGTATGAGCAGTTCTTC
TRBJ1-2,.,TRBV3-1,many,CASSRRDTASYGYTF,TGTGCCAGCAGCCGCCGGGACACCGCTAGCTATGGCTACACCTTC
TRBJ2-7,.,TRBV9,many,CASSVAPGNSYEQYF,TGTGCCAGCAGCGTAGCCCCAGGGAACTCCTACGAGCAGTACTTC
TRBJ2-1,.,TRBV9,many,CASSAHTVSYNEQFF,TGTGCCAGCAGCGCCCACACAGTCTCCTACAATGAGCAGTTCTTC
TRBJ1-3,TRBD1,TRBV9,many,CASSVAAGQRYGNTIYF,TGTGCCAGCAGCGTAGCAGCGGGACAGAGATATGGAAACACCATATATTTT
TRBJ1-4,.,TRBV9,many,CASSVEQGINEKLFF,TGTGCCAGCAGCGTAGAGCAGGGGATAAATGAAAAACTGTTTTTT
TRBJ2-2,TRBD1,TRBV9,many,CASSVVGQGTGELFF,TGTGCCAGCAGCGTAGTGGGACAGGGGACCGGGGAGCTGTTTTTT
TRBJ2-5,TRBD1,TRBV9,.,CASSGQGAGETQYF,TGTGCCAGCAGCGGACAGGGGGCGGGGGAGACCCAGTACTTC
TRBJ2-1,TRBD2,TRBV19,many,CASSIDLLAGSRNKQFF,TGTGCCAGTAGTATAGACCTACTAGCGGGAAGCAGGAATAAGCAGTTCTTC
TRBJ2-5,.,TRBV9,many,CASSVLESETQYF,TGTGCCAGCAGCGTATTAGAATCGGAGACCCAGTACTTC
TRBJ2-7,.,TRBV9,many,CASSVAGTETYEQYF,TGTGCCAGCAGCGTAGCCGGGACTGAGACCTACGAGCAGTACTTC
TRBJ2-1,TRBD2,TRBV9,many,CASSVGGAGGDEQFF,TGTGCCAGCAGCGTAGGAGGAGCGGGAGGGGATGAGCAGTTCTTC
TRBJ2-2,.,TRBV9,many,CASSAPSGTTNTGELFF,TGTGCCAGCAGCGCACCCTCCGGGACAACGAACACCGGGGAGCTGTTTTTT
TRBJ1-1,.,TRBV9,many,CASSHSGSSAFF,TGTGCCAGCAGCCATTCTGGAAGTTCGGCTTTCTTT
TRBJ2-1,.,TRBV9,many,CASNKASYSYNEQFF,TGTGCCAGCAACAAGGCTAGCTACTCCTACAATGAGCAGTTCTTC
TRBJ1-4,.,TRBV9,many,CASSVGNSVATNEKLFF,TGTGCCAGCAGCGTAGGAAACAGCGTTGCAACTAATGAAAAACTGTTTTTT
TRBJ2-7,.,TRBV9,.,CASSVSAGASYEQYF,TGTGCCAGCAGCGTATCGGCGGGCGCTTCCTACGAGCAGTACTTC